This T cell receptor beta chain is from a study of T cell repertoires in cytomegalovirus infection. In the study overall: Recently identified HLA-C-restricted CMV epitopes and well-studied HLA-B-restricted CMV epitopes were used by the study. Public TCR beta signatures provided an indication of both CMV infection and a matching HLA type.

In the case of this clonotype: Its antigen is still unknown.

MiXCR, applied by TCRdb to the reads, yields one record per CDR3 protein. The sample shows around 570,000 distinct CDR3 sequences, around two fifths of them seen only once. Per germline, CDR1 ENHRY and CDR2 SYGVKD. The CDR3 has 14 amino acids. V lost 2 bases, J lost 0 bases, and 7 bases lay in between. The sample was cultured PBMCs, taken from culture after CMV antigen stimulation. The V call is TRBV10-3, the J call TRBJ1-2; D not resolved. The TCR comes from a human donor in good health (CMV status not recorded). Some clones in this sample may be carry-over from other donors' samples. The CDR3 loop is CAISERQPNYGYTF. In DNA, the CDR3 is TGTGCCATCAGTGAGCGGCAGCCTAACTATGGCTACACCTTC.